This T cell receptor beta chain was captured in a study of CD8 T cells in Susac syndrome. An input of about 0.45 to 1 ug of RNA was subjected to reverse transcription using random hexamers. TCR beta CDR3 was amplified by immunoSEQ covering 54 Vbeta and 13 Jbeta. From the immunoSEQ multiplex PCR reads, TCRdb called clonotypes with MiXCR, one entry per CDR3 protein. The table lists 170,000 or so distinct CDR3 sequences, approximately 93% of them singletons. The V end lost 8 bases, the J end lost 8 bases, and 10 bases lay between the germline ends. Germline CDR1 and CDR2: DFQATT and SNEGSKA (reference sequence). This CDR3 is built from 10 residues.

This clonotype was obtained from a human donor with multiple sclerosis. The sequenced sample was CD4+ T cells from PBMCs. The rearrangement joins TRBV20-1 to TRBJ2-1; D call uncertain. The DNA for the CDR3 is TGCAGTTTGACTGGAGATGAGCAGTTCTTC. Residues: CSLTGDEQFF.